Following are 14 T cell receptor beta chains from one sample sequenced in a study of blood T cell repertoires in COVID-19 (dated by TCRdb to about 2020). The library was generated by the immunoSEQ multiplex PCR assay. TCRdb holds this immuneACCESS table with in-frame rearrangements only. Some clones are missing; in checked studies, unresolved V genes explain under half, and the rest has no known cause. This sample gives about 280,000 clones in total; 70% to 90% of them show up just once. The top ten constitute about 8.5% of the sample. The sequencing sample was made of peripheral blood. These receptors were taken from a man aged 18-30 years with active or convalescent COVID-19.

The V and J genes are TRBV15 and TRBJ1-1; 8 bases map to TRBD1. V trimming: 3 bases; J trimming: 4 bases; junction bases outside the gene matches: 1. CDR1 is LNHNV and CDR2 is YYDKDF in the germline V gene (reference sequence). CDR3 length: 13 amino acids. CDR3 bases: TGTGCCACCAGCAGTGGACAGGGCACTGAAGCTTTCTTT. Its protein product is CATSSGQGTEAFF.

J is TRBJ2-5 and V is TRBV5-5; D ambiguous. V lost 0 bases and J lost 7, with 7 bases in between. This CDR3 is 12 amino acids long. Germline loops: CDR1 SGHKS, CDR2 YYEKEE (reference sequence). CDR3 protein: CASSLGARTQYF. The CDR3 bases are TGTGCCAGCAGCTTGGGGGCCCGGACCCAGTACTTC.

The V gene is TRBV5-1, the J gene TRBJ2-1; 9 bases are a match to TRBD2. The CDR3 covers 16 residues. V lost 0 bases, J lost 7 bases, and 8 bases stayed unmatched. Looked up from germline, CDR1 is SGHRS and CDR2 is YFSETQ. The CDR3 bases are TGCGCCAGCAGCTTGGGGGCTAGCGGGGTGGCAAATGAGCAGTTCTTC. This gives the protein CASSLGASGVANEQFF.

The rearrangement uses TRBV4-1 and TRBJ1-5; TRBD1 might be the D (6 bases). There are 18 residues in the CDR3. Germline CDR1 reads MGHRA; CDR2 reads YSYEKL. V was shortened by 0 bases and J by 3 bases, with 18 bases between the two germline ends. This CDR3 is CASSQDPWLRGPNQPQHF. In DNA form, the CDR3 reads TGCGCCAGCAGCCAAGATCCTTGGCTCAGGGGTCCCAATCAGCCCCAGCATTTT.

The chain uses TRBV27 and TRBJ2-7; 10 bases match TRBD1. The V segment lost 4 bases and the J segment 0 bases; nucleotides outside the gene matches: 18. Germline V CDR1 and CDR2: MNHEY, SMNVEV (reference sequence). CDR3 length: 20 amino acids. DNA of the CDR3: TGTGCCAGCAGTTCTTACCTTAGGACAGGGGGGCCCCATAGCTCCTACGAGCAGTACTTC. It translates to CASSSYLRTGGPHSSYEQYF.

The rearrangement uses TRBV29-1 and TRBJ2-4; possibly TRBD1 for D (6 bases). This CDR3 has 13 residues. V lost 4 bases and J 2 bases, leaving 9 bases between the germline ends. Germline V lookup: CDR1 SQVTM, CDR2 ANQGSEA. CDR3 region: CSVGGLSKNIQYF. For the CDR3, the DNA is TGCAGCGTTGGGGGGCTTTCCAAAAACATTCAGTACTTC.

The chain links TRBV27 to TRBJ1-3; D may be TRBD1 (6 bases). The germline V gene has CDR1 MNHEY and CDR2 SMNVEV (reference sequence). The V and J ends lost 6 bases and 0 bases respectively, with 15 bases between them. The CDR3 consists of 16 residues. CDR3 nucleotides: TGTGCCAGCAGCCCCCGGTGGGGGCTCTCTGGAAACACCATATATTTT. Translated: CASSPRWGLSGNTIYF.

The chain joins TRBV6-1 to TRBJ1-2; TRBD1 aligns across 8 bases. Germline CDR1 MNHNS, CDR2 SASEGT. There are 15 residues in the CDR3. The junction had 6 bases not matched to a gene; V was cut back by 2 bases and J by 4 bases. The CDR3 region is CASSEPRQGRYGYTF. CDR3 DNA: TGTGCCAGCAGTGAACCACGACAGGGGCGCTATGGCTACACCTTC.

The chain uses TRBV14 and TRBJ2-7, with D unresolved. Germline-derived CDR1 and CDR2 are SGHDN and FVKESK. The CDR3 contains 15 residues. V was cut by 1 base and J by 2 bases, with 12 bases left in between. The CDR3 nucleotides read TGTGCCAGCAGCCAAGTGTCGTTTCTTGCCTACGAGCAGTACTTC. It specifies CASSQVSFLAYEQYF.

The chain joins TRBV19 to TRBJ2-5; D unclear. V gave up 4 bases and J gave up 0 bases, with 12 bases separating them. Germline-derived CDR1 and CDR2 are LNHDA and SQIVND (reference sequence). This CDR3 is 15 amino acids long. DNA of the CDR3: TGTGCCAGTAGTAACCATGCAGTCAACCAAGAGACCCAGTACTTC. It specifies CASSNHAVNQETQYF.

This clone turned up a few times. The chain carries TRBV19 and TRBJ1-6, with D tentatively TRBD1 (6 bases). The V gene's germline CDR1 is LNHDA and CDR2 SQIVND (reference sequence). The V gene lost 6 bases and the J gene lost 5 bases, with 14 bases spanning the gap. The CDR3 runs 15 residues. CDR3 in DNA: TGTGCCAGTAGACCGTTACAGGGTAATAATTCACCCCTCCACTTT. Residues: CASRPLQGNNSPLHF.

The chain couples TRBV4-2 to TRBJ2-7; 10 nucleotides agree with TRBD2. The CDR3 has 14 residues. Germline assignment: CDR1 LGHNA and CDR2 YNFKEQ. After removal of 1 base from V and 3 bases from J, the junction contained 0 bases not matched to a gene. The CDR3, as DNA: TGTGCCAGCAGCCAAGCTAGCGGGGGCTACGAGCAGTACTTC. It specifies CASSQASGGYEQYF.

This chain links TRBV12-3 or TRBV12-4 with TRBJ1-1, with a weak D call TRBD1 (5 bases). The V end was cut by 8 bases, the J end by 0 bases, with 10 bases between. The CDR3 totals 13 residues. CDR3 in amino acids: CASRRGMNTEAFF. DNA of the CDR3: TGTGCCAGCCGTCGGGGGATGAACACTGAAGCTTTCTTT.

Note on this clone: The junction does not match germline at one end; this may be a read error. The chain carries TRBV4-2 and TRBJ1-6, with D possibly matching TRBD1 (6 bases). The V gene's germline CDR1 is LGHNA and CDR2 YNFKEQ. The CDR3 extends over 15 amino acids. The chain's CDR3 is CASSQDNTSGTRHVF. CDR3 nucleotides: TGTGCCAGCAGCCAAGACAATACCTCCGGGACAAGGCATGTCTTT.